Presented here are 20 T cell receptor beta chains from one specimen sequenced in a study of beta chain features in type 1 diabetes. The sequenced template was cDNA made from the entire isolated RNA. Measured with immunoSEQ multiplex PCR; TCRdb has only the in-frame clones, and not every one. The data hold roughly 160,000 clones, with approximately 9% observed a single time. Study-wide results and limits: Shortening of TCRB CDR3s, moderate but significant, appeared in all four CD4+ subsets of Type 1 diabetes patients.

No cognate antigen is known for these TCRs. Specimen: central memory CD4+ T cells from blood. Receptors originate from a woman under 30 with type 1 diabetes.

The CDR3 DNA is TGTGCCAGCAGTTCCAGACTAGCGGGCAGCACAGATACGCAGTATTTT. It translates to CASSSRLAGSTDTQYF. The rearrangement uses TRBV6-5 and TRBJ2-3; TRBD2 matches 10 bases. The V gene's germline CDR1 is MNHEY and CDR2 SVGAGI. Germline trimming cut 4 bases from V and 0 bases from J; bases unmatched to any gene: 4. CDR3 length equals 16 residues.

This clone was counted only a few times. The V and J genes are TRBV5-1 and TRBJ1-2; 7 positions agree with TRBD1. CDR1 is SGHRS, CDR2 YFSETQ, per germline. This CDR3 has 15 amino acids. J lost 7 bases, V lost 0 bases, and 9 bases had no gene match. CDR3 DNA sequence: TGCGCCAGCAGCTTGGTGTTAGGGGGCGCGTCTGGCTACACCTTC. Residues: CASSLVLGGASGYTF.

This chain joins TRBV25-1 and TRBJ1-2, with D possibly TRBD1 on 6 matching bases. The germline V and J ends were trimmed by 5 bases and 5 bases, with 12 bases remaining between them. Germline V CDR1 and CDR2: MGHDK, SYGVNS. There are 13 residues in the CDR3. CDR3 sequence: CASSFRGHYGYTF. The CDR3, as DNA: TGTGCCAGCAGTTTCAGGGGCCATTATGGCTACACCTTC.

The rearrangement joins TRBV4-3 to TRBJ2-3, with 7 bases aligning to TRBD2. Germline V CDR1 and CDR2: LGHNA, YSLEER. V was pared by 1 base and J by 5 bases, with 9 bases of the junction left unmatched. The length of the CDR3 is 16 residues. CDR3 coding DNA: TGCGCCAGCAGCCAAGTCCACGGACTAGGTCTAGATACGCAGTATTTT. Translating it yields CASSQVHGLGLDTQYF.

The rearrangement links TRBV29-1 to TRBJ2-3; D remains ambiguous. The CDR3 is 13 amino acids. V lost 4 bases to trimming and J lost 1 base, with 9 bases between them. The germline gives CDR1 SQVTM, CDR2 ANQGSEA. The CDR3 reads CSVGSSGTDTQYF. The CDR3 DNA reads TGCAGCGTTGGGAGTTCCGGCACAGATACGCAGTATTTT.

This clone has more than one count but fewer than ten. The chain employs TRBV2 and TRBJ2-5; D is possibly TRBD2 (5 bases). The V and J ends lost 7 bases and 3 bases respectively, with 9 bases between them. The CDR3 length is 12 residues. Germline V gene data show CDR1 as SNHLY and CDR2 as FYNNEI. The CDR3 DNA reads TGTGCCAGCAAGGCAGCGGAAGAGACCCAGTACTTC. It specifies CASKAAEETQYF. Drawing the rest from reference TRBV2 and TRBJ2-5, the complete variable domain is EPEVTQTPSHQVTQMGQEVILRCVPISNHLYFYWYRQILGQKVEFLVSFYNNEISEKSEIFDDQFSVERPDGSNFTLKIRSTKLEDSAMYFCASKAAEETQYFGPGTRLLVL.

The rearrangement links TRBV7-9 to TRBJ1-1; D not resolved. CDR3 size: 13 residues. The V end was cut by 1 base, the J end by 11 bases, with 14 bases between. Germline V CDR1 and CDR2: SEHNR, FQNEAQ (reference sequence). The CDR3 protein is CASSLERPWLAFF. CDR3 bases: TGTGCCAGCAGCTTAGAGAGGCCATGGTTGGCTTTCTTT.

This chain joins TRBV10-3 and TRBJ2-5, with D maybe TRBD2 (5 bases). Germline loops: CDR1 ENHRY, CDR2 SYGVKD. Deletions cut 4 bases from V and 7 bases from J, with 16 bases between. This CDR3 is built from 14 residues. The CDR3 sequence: CAISGRTSGGTQYF. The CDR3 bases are TGTGCCATCAGTGGCCGTACAAGCGGTGGGACCCAGTACTTC.

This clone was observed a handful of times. CDR3: CASSPDGTPAKNIQYF. The CDR3, as DNA: TGTGCCAGCAGCCCCGACGGGACTCCTGCCAAAAACATTCAGTACTTC. The V gene is TRBV7-9, the J gene TRBJ2-4, with D tentatively TRBD2 (6 bases). The CDR3 consists of 16 residues. V was pared by 5 bases and J by 1 base, with 15 bases between. CDR1 and CDR2 from the germline V gene are SEHNR and FQNEAQ (reference sequence).

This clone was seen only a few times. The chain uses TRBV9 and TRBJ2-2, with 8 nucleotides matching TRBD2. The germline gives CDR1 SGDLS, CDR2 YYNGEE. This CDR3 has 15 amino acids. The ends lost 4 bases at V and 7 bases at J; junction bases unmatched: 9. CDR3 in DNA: TGTGCCAGCAGCCTAACCGGACTAGCCGGCGGGGAGCTGTTTTTT. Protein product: CASSLTGLAGGELFF.

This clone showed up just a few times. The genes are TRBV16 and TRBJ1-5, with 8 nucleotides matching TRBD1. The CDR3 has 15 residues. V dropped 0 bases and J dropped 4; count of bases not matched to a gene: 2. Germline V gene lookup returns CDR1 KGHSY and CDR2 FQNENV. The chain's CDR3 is CASSQSGQGNQPQHF. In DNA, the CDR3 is TGTGCCAGCAGCCAATCCGGACAGGGAAATCAGCCCCAGCATTTT.

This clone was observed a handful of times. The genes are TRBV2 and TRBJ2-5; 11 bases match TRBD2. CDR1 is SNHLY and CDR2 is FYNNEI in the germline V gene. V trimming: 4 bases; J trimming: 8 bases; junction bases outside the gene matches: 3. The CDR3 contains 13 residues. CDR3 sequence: CASSGLAGNTQYF. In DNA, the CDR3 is TGTGCCAGCAGTGGACTAGCGGGGAATACCCAGTACTTC. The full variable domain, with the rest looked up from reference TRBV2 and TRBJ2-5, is EPEVTQTPSHQVTQMGQEVILRCVPISNHLYFYWYRQILGQKVEFLVSFYNNEISEKSEIFDDQFSVERPDGSNFTLKIRSTKLEDSAMYFCASSGLAGNTQYFGPGTRLLVL.

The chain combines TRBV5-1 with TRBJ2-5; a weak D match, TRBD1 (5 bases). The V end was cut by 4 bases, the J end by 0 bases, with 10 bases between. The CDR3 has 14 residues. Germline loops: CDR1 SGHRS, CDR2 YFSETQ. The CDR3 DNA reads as TGCGCCAGCAGCACTCAGGGTTACCAAGAGACCCAGTACTTC. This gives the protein CASSTQGYQETQYF.

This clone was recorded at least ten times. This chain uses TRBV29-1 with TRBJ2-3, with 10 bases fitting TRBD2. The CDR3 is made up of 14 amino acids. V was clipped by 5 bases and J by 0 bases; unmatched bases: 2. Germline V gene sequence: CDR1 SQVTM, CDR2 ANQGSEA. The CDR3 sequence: CSVSAGGSTDTQYF. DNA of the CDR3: TGCAGCGTTTCAGCGGGAGGGAGCACAGATACGCAGTATTTT.

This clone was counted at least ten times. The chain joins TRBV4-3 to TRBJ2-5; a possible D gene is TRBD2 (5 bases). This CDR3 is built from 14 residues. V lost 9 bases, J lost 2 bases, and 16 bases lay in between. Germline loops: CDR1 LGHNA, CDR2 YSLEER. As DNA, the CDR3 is TGCGCCAGGACCGTTCCGGGGTGTCAAGAGACCCAGTACTTC. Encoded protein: CARTVPGCQETQYF.

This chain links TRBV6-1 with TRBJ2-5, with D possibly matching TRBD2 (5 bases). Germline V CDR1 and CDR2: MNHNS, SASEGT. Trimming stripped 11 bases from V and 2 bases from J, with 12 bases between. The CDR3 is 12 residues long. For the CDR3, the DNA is TGTGCCTGCGGAGGACCTCAAGAGACCCAGTACTTC. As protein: CACGGPQETQYF.

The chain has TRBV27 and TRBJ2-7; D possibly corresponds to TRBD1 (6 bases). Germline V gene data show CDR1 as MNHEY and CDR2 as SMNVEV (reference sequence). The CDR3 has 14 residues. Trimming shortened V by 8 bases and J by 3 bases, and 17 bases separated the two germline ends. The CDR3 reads CASRPGQNHYEQYF. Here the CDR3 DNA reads TGTGCCAGCCGACCCGGACAGAACCACTACGAGCAGTACTTC.

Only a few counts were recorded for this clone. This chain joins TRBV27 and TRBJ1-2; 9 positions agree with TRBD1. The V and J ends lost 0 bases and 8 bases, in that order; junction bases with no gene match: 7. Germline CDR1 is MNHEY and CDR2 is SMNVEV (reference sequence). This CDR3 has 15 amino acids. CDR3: CASSLSNRGRHGYTF. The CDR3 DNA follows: TGTGCCAGCAGTTTATCTAACAGGGGGCGCCACGGCTACACCTTC.

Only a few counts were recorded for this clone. CDR3 loop: CASSPPGTSGLEQFF. The CDR3 DNA follows: TGTGCCAGCAGTCCCCCCGGGACTAGCGGGCTGGAGCAGTTCTTC. This rearrangement joins TRBV28 to TRBJ2-1; 12 bases fit TRBD2. V was clipped by 5 bases and J by 10 bases; unmatched bases: 9. The CDR3 sequence is 15 residues long. CDR1 MDHEN and CDR2 SYDVKM come from the germline V gene.

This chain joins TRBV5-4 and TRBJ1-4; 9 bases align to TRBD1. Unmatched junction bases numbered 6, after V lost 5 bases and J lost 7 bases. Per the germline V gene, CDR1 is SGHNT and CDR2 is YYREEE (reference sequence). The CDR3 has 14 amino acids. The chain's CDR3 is CASSVQGAGEKLFF. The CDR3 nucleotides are TGTGCCAGCAGTGTACAGGGGGCGGGTGAAAAACTGTTTTTT.